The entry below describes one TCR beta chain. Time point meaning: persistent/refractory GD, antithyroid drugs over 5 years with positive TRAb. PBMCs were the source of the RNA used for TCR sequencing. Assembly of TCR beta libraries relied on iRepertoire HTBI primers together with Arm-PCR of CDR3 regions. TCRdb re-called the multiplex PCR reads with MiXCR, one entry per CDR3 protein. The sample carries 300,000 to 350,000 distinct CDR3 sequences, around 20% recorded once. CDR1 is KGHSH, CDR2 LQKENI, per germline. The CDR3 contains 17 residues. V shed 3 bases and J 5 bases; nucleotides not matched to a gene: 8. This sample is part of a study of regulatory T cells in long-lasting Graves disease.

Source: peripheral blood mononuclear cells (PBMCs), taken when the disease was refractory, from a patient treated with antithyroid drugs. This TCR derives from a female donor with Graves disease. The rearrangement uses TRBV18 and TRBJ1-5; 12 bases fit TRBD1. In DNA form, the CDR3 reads TGTGCCAGCTCACCGGGGCCGGGACAGGGGGCCGATCAGCCCCAGCATTTT. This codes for CASSPGPGQGADQPQHF.